Below, 26 T cell receptor beta chains from the same sample are listed, as sequenced in a study of long-term antiretroviral therapy in people with HIV. The assay used was immunoSEQ (version v3.0), run at survey level. Profiled with immunoSEQ multiplex PCR; TCRdb holds only in-frame clones, not every one. Here the sample spans some 14,000 clones, about 80% being singletons. Sequenced here: unsorted PBMCs, sampled just before starting antiretroviral therapy. The receptors derive from a man between 35 and 55 years old with HIV.

This clone has more than one count but fewer than ten. The chain combines TRBV4-1 with TRBJ1-5; D is undetermined. Germline values: CDR1 MGHRA, CDR2 YSYEKL. The CDR3 extends over 15 amino acids. The V and J ends lost 0 bases and 0 bases respectively, with 6 bases between them. CDR3 in DNA: TGCGCCAGCAGCCAAGATCCCGATAGCAATCAGCCCCAGCATTTT. Translated, it gives CASSQDPDSNQPQHF.

The chain is built from TRBV5-6 and TRBJ1-5, with 10 bases matching TRBD1. The CDR3 has 16 residues. J gave up 2 bases and V 1 base, and 3 bases lay outside the gene matches. Germline CDR1 and CDR2: SGHDT and YYEEEE. The CDR3 reads CASSLQGTGGNQPQHF. CDR3 DNA sequence: TGTGCCAGCAGCTTGCAGGGGACAGGGGGCAATCAGCCCCAGCATTTT.

This sequence joins TRBV6-1 and TRBJ2-7; D is possibly TRBD1 (6 bases). Trimming took off 2 bases at V and 6 bases at J, with 8 bases between the two ends. The CDR3 is 12 residues long. CDR1 is MNHNS and CDR2 is SASEGT in the germline V gene. CDR3 region: CASSEQGSEQYF. The CDR3 DNA reads TGTGCCAGCAGTGAACAGGGGTCCGAGCAGTACTTC.

V gene TRBV5-1 combines with J gene TRBJ2-1; D possibly corresponds to TRBD2 (6 bases). The CDR3 is 15 amino acids. CDR1 and CDR2 (germline): SGHRS, YFSETQ. V was cut by 0 bases and J by 8 bases, with 15 bases left in between. The CDR3 coding sequence is TGCGCCAGCAGCTTGGTGGGGGGAATGAGCGATGAGCAGTTCTTC. Protein sequence: CASSLVGGMSDEQFF.

The chain links TRBV9 to TRBJ1-1, with 10 bases aligning to TRBD1. V shed 3 bases and J 7 bases; nucleotides not matched to a gene: 9. The CDR3 is 15 amino acids. The V gene's germline CDR1 is SGDLS and CDR2 YYNGEE. The CDR3 spells CASSATAGQGLEAFF. CDR3 DNA: TGTGCCAGCAGCGCCACCGCGGGACAGGGGCTTGAAGCTTTCTTT.

The V call is TRBV7-2, the J call TRBJ2-1, with a tentative D call TRBD1 (5 bases). The V gene lost 4 bases and the J gene lost 9 bases, with 13 bases spanning the gap. Germline loops: CDR1 SGHTA, CDR2 FQGNSA. This CDR3 has 13 residues. The CDR3 DNA reads as TGTGCCAGCAGCTCTACAGGCGCGCGTGAGCAGTTCTTC. This sequence encodes CASSSTGAREQFF. Full variable domain (remainder filled in from reference TRBV7-2 and TRBJ2-1): GAGVSQSPSNKVTEKGKDVELRCDPISGHTALYWYRQSLGQGLEFLIYFQGNSAPDKSGLPSDRFSAERTGGSVSTLTIQRTQQEDSAVYLCASSSTGAREQFFGPGTRLTVL.

This clone was detected once. V gene TRBV6-6 combines with J gene TRBJ2-1, with TRBD1 as a possible D gene (5 bases). Trimming stripped 1 base from V and 6 bases from J, with 13 bases between. CDR1 is MNHNY and CDR2 is SVGAGI in the germline V gene (reference sequence). This CDR3 is 15 amino acids long. The CDR3 loop is CASSYYRSQPNEQFF. The CDR3 DNA reads TGTGCCAGCAGTTACTACAGGTCTCAACCCAATGAGCAGTTCTTC.

The gene calls are TRBV14 and TRBJ1-2, with unresolved D. From germline, CDR1 is SGHDN and CDR2 FVKESK. The ends were cut back, 1 base at V and 4 bases at J, with 4 bases in the middle. This CDR3 region has 12 residues. The CDR3 DNA sequence: TGTGCCAGCAGCCAAGGCGGCTATGGCTACACCTTC. It is translated as CASSQGGYGYTF.

The chain links TRBV23-1 to TRBJ1-1; D is uncertain. TRBV23-1 is assigned to the ORF class and has an uncertain function. V dropped 2 bases and J dropped 5 bases, with 18 bases sitting between them. The CDR3 runs 16 residues. Here the CDR3 reads CASSQVKVGSKTEAFF. The CDR3, as DNA: TGCGCCAGCAGTCAAGTTAAAGTGGGTAGTAAGACTGAAGCTTTCTTT.

This rearrangement joins TRBV7-5 to TRBJ2-3; TRBD2 is the table's D call and was not checked against the DNA. TRBV7-5 represents a pseudogene. The CDR3 length is 14 residues. In DNA form, the CDR3 reads TGTGCCAGCAGCTTAATAGGGCGGGCAGATACGCAGTATTTT. Translating gives CASSLIGRADTQYF.

J is TRBJ1-1 and V is TRBV7-3; D is perhaps TRBD1 (6 bases). V was pared by 4 bases and J by 6 bases, with 15 bases between. The CDR3 consists of 14 residues. Germline CDR1 and CDR2: SGHTA and FQGTGA. The CDR3 DNA is TGTGCCAGCAGCTCACAGGGATTCGAGGCTGAAGCTTTCTTT. This gives the protein CASSSQGFEAEAFF. The variable domain in full, with the rest retrieved from reference TRBV7-3 and TRBJ1-1, is GAGVSQTPSNKVTEKGKYVELRCDPISGHTALYWYRQSLGQGPEFLIYFQGTGAADDSGLPNDRFFAVRPEGSVSTLKIQRTERGDSAVYLCASSSQGFEAEAFFGQGTRLTVV.

In this sample, this clone is medium-sized. Here the CDR3 DNA reads TGTGCCAGCAGTTACATTTGGGGGAATGAGCAGTTCTTC. The encoded protein is CASSYIWGNEQFF. The genes are TRBV6-6 and TRBJ2-1; either TRBD1 or TRBD2 may fit D (5 bases each). Trimming shortened V by 2 bases and J by 7 bases, and 9 bases separated the two germline ends. Per the germline V gene, CDR1 is MNHNY and CDR2 is SVGAGI (reference sequence). The CDR3 contains 13 residues.

In its sample, this clone is medium-sized (0.01 to 0.1%). The rearrangement joins TRBV6-6 to TRBJ1-3, with D unclear. Germline lookup yields CDR1 MNHNY and CDR2 SVGAGI (reference sequence). The CDR3 is made up of 13 amino acids. V lost 5 bases, J lost 4 bases, and 9 bases lay in between. The CDR3 DNA sequence: TGTGCCAGCAGTCTGCGGATCGGAAACACCATATATTTT. This gives the protein CASSLRIGNTIYF.

The chain links TRBV29-1 to TRBJ1-1, with D hard to call. Germline V gives CDR1 SQVTM, CDR2 ANQGSEA. V lost 1 base to trimming and J lost 0 bases, with 15 bases between them. The CDR3 extends over 16 amino acids. The CDR3 DNA follows: TGCAGCGTTGAAGGTATGGCGGAGAGAATGAACACTGAAGCTTTCTTT. Translating gives CSVEGMAERMNTEAFF.

In this sample, this clone turned up once. The chain joins TRBV12-5 to TRBJ1-1, with 10 bases matching TRBD1. The CDR3 spans 18 residues. Per germline, CDR1 LGHNT and CDR2 FRNRAP. Trimming took 0 bases from V and 3 from J; bases not matched to a gene: 10. CDR3 in amino acids: CASGLVLMTGGRDTEAFF. In nucleotides, the CDR3 is TGTGCTAGTGGTTTGGTTTTAATGACAGGGGGCAGGGACACTGAAGCTTTCTTT.

The genes are TRBV28 and TRBJ1-2; D uncertain. V was shortened by 3 bases and J by 5 bases, with 13 bases between the two germline ends. Germline loops: CDR1 MDHEN, CDR2 SYDVKM. The length of the CDR3 is 14 residues. DNA of the CDR3: TGTGCCAGCAGTTTGGGATCGGGCCATTATGGCTACACCTTC. The encoded protein is CASSLGSGHYGYTF.

The chain uses TRBV27 and TRBJ2-5, with 8 bases identical to TRBD1. The CDR3 is 15 residues long. V shed 5 bases, J shed 3 bases, and the junction held 8 bases outside the gene matches. Germline V CDR1 and CDR2: MNHEY, SMNVEV (reference sequence). CDR3 amino acids: CASSPTGGWEETQYF. The CDR3 coding sequence is TGTGCCAGCAGTCCCACAGGGGGATGGGAAGAGACCCAGTACTTC.

This clone was recorded once. The chain combines TRBV5-1 with TRBJ1-1; D unclear. The germline V gene has CDR1 SGHRS and CDR2 YFSETQ. The CDR3 loop spans 13 amino acids. With 3 bases removed from V and 4 bases from J, the gap between germline ends came to 10 bases. The CDR3 spells CASSSLGGTEAFF. The CDR3 DNA is TGCGCCAGCAGCTCCTTGGGCGGCACTGAAGCTTTCTTT.

V gene TRBV5-1 combines with J gene TRBJ1-1, with D perhaps matching TRBD1 (5 bases). Germline V lookup: CDR1 SGHRS, CDR2 YFSETQ. V gave up 0 bases and J gave up 5 bases, with 17 bases separating them. CDR3 length: 16 amino acids. The CDR3 nucleotides read TGCGCCAGCAGCTTGGACCCGACGGGGGGGATTACTGAAGCTTTCTTT. Translated, it gives CASSLDPTGGITEAFF. Variable domain in full (rest from reference TRBV5-1 and TRBJ1-1): KAGVTQTPRYLIKTRGQQVTLSCSPISGHRSVSWYQQTPGQGLQFLFEYFSETQRNKGNFPGRFSGRQFSNSRSEMNVSTLELGDSALYLCASSLDPTGGITEAFFGQGTRLTVV.

The CDR3 DNA reads TGTGCCTGGAGTGTGGAGCGCTATGGCTACACCTTC. This translates into CAWSVERYGYTF. This chain links TRBV30 with TRBJ1-2, with D hard to call. Trimming stripped 0 bases from V and 4 bases from J, with 6 bases between. This CDR3 contains 12 residues. The germline V gene has CDR1 GTSNPN and CDR2 SVGIG (reference sequence).

The CDR3 loop reads CASSHRSAPAGNQPQHF. In DNA form, the CDR3 reads TGTGCCAGCAGCCATCGGTCGGCGCCGGCGGGCAATCAGCCCCAGCATTTT. The rearrangement uses TRBV4-2 and TRBJ1-5; D is unresolved. Germline CDR1 and CDR2: LGHNA and YNFKEQ. CDR3 length equals 17 residues. The V end was cut by 3 bases, the J end by 2 bases, with 17 bases between.

This clone was recorded only once. The chain combines TRBV21-1 with TRBJ2-1; the D segment call TRBD1 is taken from the table without a DNA check. TRBV21-1 is noted as a pseudogene. The CDR3 spans 13 residues. Here the CDR3 reads CATRDRGYNEQFF. The CDR3 nucleotides are TGTGCCACCCGGGACAGGGGATACAATGAGCAGTTCTTC.

This clone has more than one count but fewer than ten. The V gene is TRBV19, the J gene TRBJ1-5; D ambiguous. The germline gives CDR1 LNHDA, CDR2 SQIVND (reference sequence). The CDR3 totals 13 residues. V lost 6 bases and J 4 bases, leaving 10 bases between the germline ends. The CDR3 protein is CASRDNKNQPQHF. The CDR3 DNA follows: TGTGCCAGTAGGGATAATAAGAATCAGCCCCAGCATTTT.

The chain recombines TRBV6-1 with TRBJ1-2, with D hard to call. V lost 2 bases and J lost 1, with 14 bases in between. The CDR3 consists of 16 residues. Per germline, CDR1 MNHNS and CDR2 SASEGT. Written as DNA, the CDR3 is TGTGCCAGCAGTGAATTCGCGGAAGCCTTTAACTATGGCTACACCTTC. Translation gives CASSEFAEAFNYGYTF.

This sequence joins TRBV2 and TRBJ2-2, with D uncertain. Trimming cost V 3 bases and J 6 bases, with 5 bases left between them. Germline lookup yields CDR1 SNHLY and CDR2 FYNNEI. The length of the CDR3 is 12 residues. CDR3 region: CASSEEPGELFF. In nucleotides, the CDR3 is TGTGCCAGCAGTGAGGAACCCGGGGAGCTGTTTTTT. Full variable domain (outside the CDR3, taken from reference TRBV2 and TRBJ2-2): EPEVTQTPSHQVTQMGQEVILRCVPISNHLYFYWYRQILGQKVEFLVSFYNNEISEKSEIFDDQFSVERPDGSNFTLKIRSTKLEDSAMYFCASSEEPGELFFGEGSRLTVL.

Turning to this clone: At one end the junction does not follow the germline gene, possibly because of a read error. The V gene is TRBV6-5, the J gene TRBJ2-2; D unresolved. This CDR3 is 12 amino acids long. CDR1 and CDR2 from the germline V gene are MNHEY and SVGAGI. The chain's CDR3 is CVSSYSGGELFF. CDR3 DNA: TGTGTCAGCAGTTACTCTGGCGGGGAGCTGTTTTTT.